This T cell receptor (beta chain) was identified in a study of shared T cell receptors in the human thymus. This clone appeared a few times. The CDR3 has 14 residues. Trimming shortened V by 4 bases and J by 1 base, and 9 bases separated the two germline ends. Looked up from germline, CDR1 is SGHTS and CDR2 is YDEGEE. Profiled with immunoSEQ multiplex PCR; TCRdb holds only in-frame clones, not every one. This sample has 450,000 to 650,000 clones, with about four fifths found just once. These data were likewise used in another study, on human thymus T cells. Per that study: Surgeons resected thymus tissue during corrective heart surgery.

The sequence was obtained from a boy in the first two years of life with a congenital heart defect. The sequencing input was thymocytes. The J gene is TRBJ2-4, the V gene TRBV5-8, with D perhaps TRBD2 (6 bases). CDR3 sequence: CASSPRGAKNIQYF. The CDR3 coding sequence is TGTGCCAGCAGCCCACGGGGGGCCAAAAACATTCAGTACTTC. The full variable domain, with the rest looked up from reference TRBV5-8 and TRBJ2-4, is EAGVTQSPTHLIKTRGQQATLRCSPISGHTSVYWYQQALGLGLQFLLWYDEGEERNRGNFPPRFSGRQFPNYSSELNVNALELEDSALYLCASSPRGAKNIQYFGAGTRLSVL.